A single sample gave rise to the 20 T cell receptor beta chains below, sequenced in a study of beta chain features in type 1 diabetes. Broader study findings: Moderately but significantly shorter TCRB CDR3s were found in Type 1 diabetes patients in all four CD4+ subsets.

Investigators reverse transcribed all isolated RNA, so they sequenced expressed TCRB transcripts. Sequencing used immunoSEQ multiplex PCR; TCRdb keeps in-frame clones, though not all of them. The table lists hundreds of thousands of clones, 10% to 15% of them singletons. The antigens of these receptors remain unknown. The material sequenced was naive CD4+ T cells from blood. All receptors derive from a man between 18 and 35 years old with type 1 diabetes.

A few counts support this clone. The chain combines TRBV9 with TRBJ2-3; 9 bases line up with TRBD1. J gave up 2 bases and V 3 bases, and 4 bases lay outside the gene matches. Per the germline V gene, CDR1 is SGDLS and CDR2 is YYNGEE. CDR3 length equals 15 residues. The CDR3 loop reads CASSARTGVTDTQYF. As DNA, the CDR3 is TGTGCCAGCAGCGCGAGGACAGGGGTCACAGATACGCAGTATTTT.

The rearrangement uses TRBV28 and TRBJ2-7; D is uncertain. V gave up 5 bases and J gave up 7 bases, with 18 bases separating them. Germline lookup yields CDR1 MDHEN and CDR2 SYDVKM. The CDR3 covers 14 residues. The CDR3 loop reads CASSPLSAAREQYF. The DNA for the CDR3 is TGTGCCAGCAGTCCCCTCTCGGCAGCCCGGGAGCAGTACTTC.

The chain is built from TRBV10-3 and TRBJ1-1; the D gene is possibly TRBD1 (5 bases). Germline CDR1 reads ENHRY; CDR2 reads SYGVKD. The V and J ends lost 7 bases and 5 bases respectively, with 14 bases between them. This CDR3 region has 13 residues. This CDR3 is CAIKQAGGTEAFF. In DNA form, the CDR3 reads TGTGCCATCAAACAGGCCGGTGGAACTGAAGCTTTCTTT.

The chain carries TRBV6-1 and TRBJ2-7, with D perhaps TRBD1 or TRBD2 (5 bases each). This CDR3 has 12 residues. Trimming left V 8 bases short and J 3 bases short, with 11 bases between. In germline, CDR1 is MNHNS, CDR2 SASEGT. CDR3 nucleotide sequence: TGTGCCAGCCGGGACGGAATCTACGAGCAGTACTTC. It codes for CASRDGIYEQYF.

The chain recombines TRBV2 with TRBJ2-5; TRBD2 agrees at 7 bases. V was pared by 7 bases and J by 5 bases, with 1 base of the junction left unmatched. The CDR3 runs 11 residues. The germline gives CDR1 SNHLY, CDR2 FYNNEI. CDR3 sequence (DNA): TGTGCCAGCACCGGGGGGGAGACCCAGTACTTC. This encodes CASTGGETQYF.

V is TRBV5-4 and J is TRBJ1-4; D is uncertain. The ends were cut back, 4 bases at V and 6 bases at J, with 16 bases in the middle. Looked up from germline, CDR1 is SGHNT and CDR2 is YYREEE (reference sequence). This CDR3 comprises 15 residues. Here the CDR3 DNA reads TGTGCCAGCAGCCCCGATGGCACGGCATATGAAAAACTGTTTTTT. This codes for CASSPDGTAYEKLFF.

This clone has just a few counts. This chain joins TRBV4-1 and TRBJ1-2, with D perhaps matching TRBD1 (5 bases). The V end lost 0 bases, the J end lost 4 bases, and 12 bases lay between the germline ends. The CDR3 runs 15 residues. The germline V gene has CDR1 MGHRA and CDR2 YSYEKL. The CDR3: CASSQERGYGYGYTF. The CDR3 bases are TGCGCCAGCAGCCAAGAGCGGGGGTACGGCTATGGCTACACCTTC.

CDR3 nucleotides: TGTGCCAGCAGTGATAGGGGACCCTACAATCAGCCCCAGCATTTT. Translated, it gives CASSDRGPYNQPQHF. The chain recombines TRBV2 with TRBJ1-5, with a tentative D call TRBD1 (5 bases). From germline, CDR1 is SNHLY and CDR2 FYNNEI. V lost 3 bases and J lost 3, with 12 bases in between. The length of the CDR3 is 15 residues. Drawing the rest from reference TRBV2 and TRBJ1-5, the complete variable domain is EPEVTQTPSHQVTQMGQEVILRCVPISNHLYFYWYRQILGQKVEFLVSFYNNEISEKSEIFDDQFSVERPDGSNFTLKIRSTKLEDSAMYFCASSDRGPYNQPQHFGDGTRLSIL.

V and J are TRBV10-3 and TRBJ1-2; D perhaps matches TRBD1 (5 bases). Germline-derived CDR1 and CDR2 are ENHRY and SYGVKD. The CDR3 runs to 17 residues. Trimming stripped 2 bases from V and 4 bases from J, with 20 bases between. CDR3 amino acids: CAISELAGKIGGYGYTF. For the CDR3, the DNA is TGTGCCATCAGTGAGCTGGCAGGGAAGATCGGAGGCTATGGCTACACCTTC.

This clone was found a few times. The V gene is TRBV25-1, the J gene TRBJ2-5; 7 positions agree with TRBD2. This CDR3 spans 16 amino acids. CDR1 is MGHDK, CDR2 SYGVNS, per germline. Germline trimming cut 1 base from V and 0 bases from J; bases unmatched to any gene: 5. For the CDR3, the DNA is TGTGCCAGCAGTGAATTTGGAGCGGGGAACCAAGAGACCCAGTACTTC. This encodes CASSEFGAGNQETQYF.

The gene calls are TRBV6-1 and TRBJ2-1; D not certain. The CDR3 runs to 13 residues. The V gene lost 7 bases and the J gene lost 1 base, with 8 bases spanning the gap. Germline values: CDR1 MNHNS, CDR2 SASEGT. CDR3 DNA: TGTGCCAGCATTGGCAGGTCCTACAATGAGCAGTTCTTC. Translation: CASIGRSYNEQFF.

This rearrangement joins TRBV18 to TRBJ1-5; the D gene is possibly TRBD1 (5 bases). Looked up from germline, CDR1 is KGHSH and CDR2 is LQKENI. The length of the CDR3 is 14 residues. Trimming pared 3 bases from V and 4 bases from J, leaving 10 bases between. Here the CDR3 DNA reads TGTGCCAGCTCACCCTGGGACGGGAATCAGCCCCAGCATTTT. Its protein product is CASSPWDGNQPQHF.

The table lists this clone with a few counts. The rearrangement uses TRBV18 and TRBJ1-5; TRBD1 might be the D (6 bases). Trimming removed 3 bases at V and 3 bases at J, with 9 bases between. The CDR3 is made up of 14 amino acids. Per the germline V gene, CDR1 is KGHSH and CDR2 is LQKENI. As DNA, the CDR3 is TGTGCCAGCTCACCTAGGACAGACAATCAGCCCCAGCATTTT. Translated, it gives CASSPRTDNQPQHF.

This clone was seen a handful of times. The chain is built from TRBV25-1 and TRBJ1-2; perhaps TRBD1 as D (5 bases). This CDR3 spans 12 amino acids. The V gene lost 3 bases and the J gene lost 8 bases, with 10 bases spanning the gap. Germline values: CDR1 MGHDK, CDR2 SYGVNS. CDR3 in DNA: TGTGCCAGCAGTGACGTGGGGCGAGGCTACACCTTC. Encoded protein: CASSDVGRGYTF.

Only a few counts were recorded for this clone. V is TRBV15 and J is TRBJ2-6; the D gene is possibly TRBD2 (5 bases). Trimming cost V 2 bases and J 0 bases, with 17 bases left between them. This CDR3 has 19 residues. Germline assignment: CDR1 LNHNV and CDR2 YYDKDF (reference sequence). The CDR3 sequence: CATSRRAGPGSSGANVLTF. Here the CDR3 DNA reads TGTGCCACCAGCAGAAGGGCTGGACCGGGGAGCTCTGGGGCCAACGTCCTGACTTTC.

Only a few counts were recorded for this clone. The rearrangement joins TRBV5-6 to TRBJ1-1; D is undetermined. Germline-derived CDR1 and CDR2 are SGHDT and YYEEEE. The CDR3 sequence is 13 residues long. Trimming removed 5 bases from V and 2 bases from J, with 10 bases in between. The DNA of the CDR3 is TGTGCCAGCAGGTTAAGAGCTAACACTGAAGCTTTCTTT. Its translation is CASRLRANTEAFF.

CDR3 sequence reads: CASSPGTSPRRDTQYF. CDR3 nucleotide sequence: TGTGCCAGCAGCCCAGGGACTTCACCGAGAAGAGATACGCAGTATTTT. The J gene is TRBJ2-3, the V gene TRBV7-9; D is perhaps TRBD2 (6 bases). Germline loops: CDR1 SEHNR, CDR2 FQNEAQ (reference sequence). CDR3 length equals 16 residues. The V end was cut by 5 bases, the J end by 5 bases, with 20 bases between.

The chain links TRBV6-5 to TRBJ2-1; 9 bases line up with TRBD1. With V trimmed by 11 bases and J by 5 bases, 4 bases remained unmatched. The germline V gene encodes CDR1 MNHEY and CDR2 SVGAGI. There are 12 residues in the CDR3. CDR3 loop: CASDRGDNEQFF. DNA of the CDR3: TGTGCCTCCGACAGGGGGGACAATGAGCAGTTCTTC.

This clone has only a few counts. This chain connects TRBV14 to TRBJ1-4; 9 bases line up with TRBD1. With 4 bases clipped from V and 7 bases from J, the junction kept 13 bases outside the gene matches. This CDR3 comprises 17 residues. The germline gives CDR1 SGHDN, CDR2 FVKESK. The CDR3 nucleotides read TGTGCCAGCAGCCGGATGGGGACAGGGATCCGGGGTGAAAAACTGTTTTTT. Its protein is CASSRMGTGIRGEKLFF.

This clone was detected only a few times. Other DNA sequences within the sample encode an identical CDR3. This CDR3 reads CSARDIYEQYF. DNA for the CDR3: TGCAGTGCTAGAGATATCTACGAGCAGTACTTC. The chain has TRBV20-1 and TRBJ2-7; the D is unclear. CDR3 length: 11 residues. Germline lookup yields CDR1 DFQATT and CDR2 SNEGSKA (reference sequence). With 0 bases removed from V and 3 bases from J, the gap between germline ends came to 3 bases.